This entry lists 8 T cell receptor beta chains sequenced from one sample in a study of cytomegalovirus exposure and HLA in healthy donors. Clones were read by immunoSEQ multiplex PCR, and TCRdb kept only the in-frame ones, dropping some. The sample consists of 100,000 to 150,000 clones, 89% of them appearing once. Sequenced sample: PBMCs. Every receptor here comes from a woman aged 18-29 years in good health and CMV-seronegative.

The V and J genes are TRBV28 and TRBJ2-4, with 9 bases aligning to TRBD2. The J segment lost 10 bases and the V segment lost 2 bases, leaving 9 bases of the junction unmatched. From germline, CDR1 is MDHEN and CDR2 SYDVKM. The CDR3 loop spans 15 amino acids. The DNA of the CDR3 is TGTGCCAGCAGTTTACACAGCGGGGGGCCAGGGATTCAGTACTTC. Encoded protein: CASSLHSGGPGIQYF. The full variable domain, with the rest looked up from reference TRBV28 and TRBJ2-4, is DVKVTQSSRYLVKRTGEKVFLECVQDMDHENMFWYRQDPGLGLRLIYFSYDVKMKEKGDIPEGYSVSREKKERFSLILESASTNQTSMYLCASSLHSGGPGIQYFGAGTRLSVL.

V is TRBV5-4 and J is TRBJ2-2; TRBD1 matches 7 bases. CDR1 is SGHNT, CDR2 YYREEE, per germline (reference sequence). V gave up 3 bases and J gave up 6 bases; unmatched junction bases: 2. The CDR3 extends over 13 amino acids. CDR3 sequence reads: CASSWQGAGELFF. CDR3 nucleotides: TGTGCCAGCAGCTGGCAGGGGGCCGGGGAGCTGTTTTTT.

The genes are TRBV10-3 and TRBJ1-6, with D perhaps matching TRBD1 (6 bases). The germline V gene has CDR1 ENHRY and CDR2 SYGVKD. Trimming shortened V by 5 bases and J by 10 bases, and 12 bases separated the two germline ends. There are 13 residues in the CDR3. Here the CDR3 reads CAISSAGESPLHF. The DNA of the CDR3 is TGTGCCATCAGTTCCGCAGGGGAATCACCCCTCCACTTT.

The chain links TRBV6-6 to TRBJ2-2, with D possibly being TRBD1 (6 bases). With 4 bases removed from V and 6 bases from J, the gap between germline ends came to 12 bases. The CDR3 has 14 amino acids. Germline loops: CDR1 MNHNY, CDR2 SVGAGI (reference sequence). CDR3 amino acids: CASSFKQGAGELFF. In DNA, the CDR3 is TGTGCCAGCAGTTTCAAACAGGGAGCCGGGGAGCTGTTTTTT.

The rearrangement uses TRBV5-1 and TRBJ2-2, with D possibly matching TRBD2 (5 bases). The germline V gene encodes CDR1 SGHRS and CDR2 YFSETQ. The CDR3 spans 14 residues. Trimming left V 2 bases short and J 9 bases short, with 14 bases between. Here the CDR3 reads CASSFSESGRELFF. The CDR3 nucleotides read TGCGCCAGCAGCTTTAGCGAAAGCGGAAGGGAGCTGTTTTTT.

This rearrangement joins TRBV19 to TRBJ2-1; 10 nucleotides align to TRBD2. This CDR3 spans 17 amino acids. With 5 bases clipped from V and 3 bases from J, the junction kept 10 bases outside the gene matches. CDR1 is LNHDA and CDR2 is SQIVND in the germline V gene (reference sequence). The CDR3 region has the DNA TGTGCCAGTAGTCCTAGCGGGAGAGTGCGAAACTACAATGAGCAGTTCTTC. Protein sequence: CASSPSGRVRNYNEQFF.

This chain links TRBV6-5 with TRBJ2-2; D is perhaps TRBD2 (5 bases). Germline values: CDR1 MNHEY, CDR2 SVGAGI. The V gene lost 8 bases and the J gene lost 5 bases, with 18 bases spanning the gap. The CDR3 length is 15 residues. CDR3 loop: CASGFRESRTGELFF. The DNA for the CDR3 is TGTGCCAGCGGGTTCCGGGAATCGAGAACCGGGGAGCTGTTTTTT.

The chain is built from TRBV7-9 and TRBJ1-4; 7 bases agree with TRBD1. CDR3 size: 17 residues. Germline V gene lookup returns CDR1 SEHNR and CDR2 FQNEAQ (reference sequence). The junction had 11 bases not matched to a gene; V was cut back by 1 base and J by 6 bases. In DNA form, the CDR3 reads TGTGCCAGCAGCTTAGGACAGGGACTCGCGTTGCATGAAAAACTGTTTTTT. Protein product: CASSLGQGLALHEKLFF.